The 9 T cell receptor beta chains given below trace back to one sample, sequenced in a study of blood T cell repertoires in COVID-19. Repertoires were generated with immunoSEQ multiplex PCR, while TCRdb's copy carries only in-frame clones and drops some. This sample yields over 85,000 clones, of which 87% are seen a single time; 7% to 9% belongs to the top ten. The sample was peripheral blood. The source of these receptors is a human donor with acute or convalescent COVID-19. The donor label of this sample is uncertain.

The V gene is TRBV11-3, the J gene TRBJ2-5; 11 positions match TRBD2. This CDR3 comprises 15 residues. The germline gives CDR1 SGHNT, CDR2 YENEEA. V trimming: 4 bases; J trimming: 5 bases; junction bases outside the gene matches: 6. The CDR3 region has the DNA TGTGCCAGCAGCTCCATAGCGGGGGGGCTCGAGACCCAGTACTTC. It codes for CASSSIAGGLETQYF.

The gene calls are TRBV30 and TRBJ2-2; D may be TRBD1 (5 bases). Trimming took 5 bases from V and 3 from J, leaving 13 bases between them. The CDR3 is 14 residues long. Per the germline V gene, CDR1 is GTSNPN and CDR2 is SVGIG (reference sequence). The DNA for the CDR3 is TGTGCCTGGTCCCAAGGGGCTTACACCGGGGAGCTGTTTTTT. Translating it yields CAWSQGAYTGELFF.

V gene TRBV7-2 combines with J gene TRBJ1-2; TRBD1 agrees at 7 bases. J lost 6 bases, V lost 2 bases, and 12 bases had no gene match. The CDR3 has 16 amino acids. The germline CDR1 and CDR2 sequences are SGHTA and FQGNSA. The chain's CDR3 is CASSLFIGRGLHGYTF. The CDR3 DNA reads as TGTGCCAGCAGCTTATTTATCGGCAGGGGGTTACATGGCTACACCTTC.

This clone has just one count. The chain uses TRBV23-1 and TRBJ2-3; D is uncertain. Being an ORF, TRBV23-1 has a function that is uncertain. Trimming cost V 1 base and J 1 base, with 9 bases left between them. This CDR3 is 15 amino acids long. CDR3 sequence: CASSQCPWRTDTQYF. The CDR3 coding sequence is TGCGCCAGCAGTCAATGCCCGTGGCGCACAGATACGCAGTATTTT.

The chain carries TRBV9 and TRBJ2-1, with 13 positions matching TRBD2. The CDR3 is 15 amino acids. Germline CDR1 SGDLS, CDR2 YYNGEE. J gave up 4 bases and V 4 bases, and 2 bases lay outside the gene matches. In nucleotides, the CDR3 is TGTGCCAGCAGCCAGACTAGCGGGGGGTACAATGAGCAGTTCTTC. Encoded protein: CASSQTSGGYNEQFF.

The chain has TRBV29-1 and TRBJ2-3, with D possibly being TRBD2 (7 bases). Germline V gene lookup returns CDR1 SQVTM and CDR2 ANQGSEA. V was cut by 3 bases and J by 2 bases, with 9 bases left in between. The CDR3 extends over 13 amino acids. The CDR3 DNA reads TGCAGCGTTGAGGGGGGGGCCACAGATACGCAGTATTTT. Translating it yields CSVEGGATDTQYF.

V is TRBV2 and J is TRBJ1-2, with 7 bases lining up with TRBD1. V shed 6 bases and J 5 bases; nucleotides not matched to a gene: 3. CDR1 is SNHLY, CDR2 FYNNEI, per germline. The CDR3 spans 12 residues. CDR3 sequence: CASSGDSYGYTF. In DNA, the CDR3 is TGTGCCAGCAGCGGGGACAGTTATGGCTACACCTTC.

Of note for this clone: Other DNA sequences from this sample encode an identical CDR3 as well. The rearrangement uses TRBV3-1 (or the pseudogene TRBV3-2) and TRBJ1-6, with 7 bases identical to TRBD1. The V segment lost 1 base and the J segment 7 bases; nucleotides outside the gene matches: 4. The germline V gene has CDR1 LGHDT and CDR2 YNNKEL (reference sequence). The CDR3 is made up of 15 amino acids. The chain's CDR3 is CASSQGDRANSPLHF. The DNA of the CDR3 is TGTGCCAGCAGCCAAGGGGACAGAGCAAATTCACCCCTCCACTTT.

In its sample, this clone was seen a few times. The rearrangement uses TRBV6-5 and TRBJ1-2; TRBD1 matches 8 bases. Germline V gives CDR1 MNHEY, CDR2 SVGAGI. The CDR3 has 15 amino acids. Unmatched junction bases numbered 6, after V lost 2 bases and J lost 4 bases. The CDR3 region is CASSYRSDRGYGYTF. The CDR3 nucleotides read TGTGCCAGCAGTTACCGTTCCGACAGGGGCTATGGCTACACCTTC.